This T cell receptor (beta chain) was observed in a study of beta chain features in type 1 diabetes. Regarding the study as a whole: In all four CD4+ subsets, TCRB CDR3 length was significantly, moderately reduced in type 1 diabetes.

Expressed TCRB transcripts were sequenced, since all the RNA that had been isolated was reverse transcribed. Sequencing was performed with immunoSEQ multiplex PCR; in TCRdb, only in-frame clones are kept and a portion is missing. The data contain 250,000 to 350,000 clones, 15% of them seen just once; the ten biggest clones take up approximately 0.015%. Populations isolated by sorting all had purity greater than 95%. Concerning this clone itself: Its antigen is as yet unknown. This specimen includes other DNA sequences encoding the same CDR3.

Deletions cut 2 bases from V and 2 bases from J, with 12 bases between. This CDR3 comprises 15 residues. Germline loops: CDR1 MNHNY, CDR2 SVGAGI (reference sequence). The receptor comes from a man aged 18 to 30 with type 1 diabetes. The chain couples TRBV6-6 to TRBJ1-2; weak D call: TRBD1 (5 bases). Sequencing used naive CD4+ T cells from blood. The CDR3 nucleotides read TGTGCCAGCAGTTACCCCAGGGCCAGGAACTATGGCTACACCTTC. This codes for CASSYPRARNYGYTF.